A single sample is the source of the 21 T cell receptor beta chains below, sequenced in a study of T cell responses to AZD1222 COVID-19 vaccine. Sequencing used immunoSEQ multiplex PCR; TCRdb keeps in-frame clones, though not all of them. The sample carries some 120,000 clones, approximately 83% recorded once. The starting material was peripheral blood, obtained on day 0 of AZD1222 vaccination. The receptors derive from an adult in good health.

The gene calls are TRBV3-1 (or the pseudogene TRBV3-2) and TRBJ2-7, with D perhaps matching TRBD1 (6 bases). There are 14 residues in the CDR3. V lost 1 base to trimming and J lost 3 bases, with 10 bases between them. CDR1 is LGHDT, CDR2 YNNKEL, per germline (reference sequence). The CDR3 nucleotides are TGTGCCAGCAGCCAAGGCAGGGGTGGCTACGAGCAGTACTTC. It encodes CASSQGRGGYEQYF.

The V and J genes are TRBV7-3 and TRBJ2-7; D remains ambiguous. The CDR3 has 14 amino acids. V lost 0 bases and J 7 bases, leaving 13 bases between the germline ends. Germline loops: CDR1 SGHTA, CDR2 FQGTGA. CDR3 bases: TGTGCCAGCAGCTTAACTGGTCCGGCTGGGGAGCAGTACTTC. This codes for CASSLTGPAGEQYF.

The chain recombines TRBV9 with TRBJ1-6, with D uncertain. CDR3 size: 13 residues. Between the trimmed V and J ends, which lost 0 bases and 7 bases, there was a span of 5 bases. Germline V lookup: CDR1 SGDLS, CDR2 YYNGEE. CDR3 amino acids: CASSVVGNSPLHF. CDR3 DNA: TGTGCCAGCAGCGTAGTAGGGAATTCACCCCTCCACTTT.

V gene TRBV7-2 combines with J gene TRBJ2-7; the D gene is possibly TRBD1 (5 bases). With 5 bases removed from V and 4 bases from J, the gap between germline ends came to 6 bases. This CDR3 spans 11 amino acids. The germline gives CDR1 SGHTA, CDR2 FQGNSA. CDR3 sequence reads: CASSPGYEQYF. The CDR3 DNA reads as TGTGCCAGCAGCCCAGGGTACGAGCAGTACTTC.

J is TRBJ1-6 and V is TRBV6-5; no definite D call. Trimming removed 2 bases from V and 7 bases from J, with 9 bases in between. There are 14 residues in the CDR3. Germline V gives CDR1 MNHEY, CDR2 SVGAGI. CDR3 residues: CASSYVTENSPLHF. The CDR3 DNA sequence: TGTGCCAGCAGTTACGTCACAGAGAATTCACCCCTCCACTTT.

The genes are TRBV2 and TRBJ2-3; tentative D call: TRBD2 (7 bases). V lost 4 bases, J lost 0 bases, and 11 bases lay in between. From germline, CDR1 is SNHLY and CDR2 FYNNEI. This CDR3 is built from 15 residues. CDR3 coding DNA: TGTGCCAGCAGTGGGGCGGGGGCCAGCACAGATACGCAGTATTTT. Its translation is CASSGAGASTDTQYF.

This rearrangement joins TRBV18 to TRBJ2-5; no clear D. The germline CDR1 and CDR2 sequences are KGHSH and LQKENI. CDR3 length: 11 amino acids. V lost 5 bases, J lost 2 bases, and 3 bases lay in between. This CDR3 reads CASSTQETQYF. The DNA of the CDR3 is TGTGCCAGCTCAACGCAAGAGACCCAGTACTTC.

This clone was recorded a few times. The chain combines TRBV6-5 with TRBJ1-1; D gene ambiguous. The CDR3 sequence is 13 residues long. Trimming removed 6 bases at V and 0 bases at J, with 8 bases between. Germline CDR1 MNHEY, CDR2 SVGAGI. DNA of the CDR3: TGTGCCAGCAGAATCGACATGAACACTGAAGCTTTCTTT. It specifies CASRIDMNTEAFF.

Here the CDR3 DNA reads TGTGCCAGTAGTATAGGGGACAGGGAGGTCGGTGAGCAGTTCTTC. Its protein product is CASSIGDREVGEQFF. J is TRBJ2-1 and V is TRBV19, with 9 bases fitting TRBD1. Germline V gene lookup returns CDR1 LNHDA and CDR2 SQIVND (reference sequence). V gave up 1 base and J gave up 9 bases; unmatched junction bases: 7. This CDR3 spans 15 amino acids.

The V and J genes are TRBV4-3 and TRBJ2-7; 10 bases line up with TRBD2. The V gene's germline CDR1 is LGHNA and CDR2 YSLEER. This CDR3 spans 17 amino acids. V was clipped by 0 bases and J by 6 bases; unmatched bases: 11. CDR3 in DNA: TGCGCCAGCAGCCAAGATTCGGGACTAGCGAGGGTGAGCGAGCAGTACTTC. It specifies CASSQDSGLARVSEQYF.

The J gene is TRBJ1-5, the V gene TRBV9; unclear D gene. CDR1 and CDR2 from the germline V gene are SGDLS and YYNGEE. V was cut by 7 bases and J by 5 bases, with 10 bases left in between. The CDR3 has 12 amino acids. The CDR3 DNA reads as TGTGCCAGCGGGAGGGAGGATCAGCCCCAGCATTTT. Residues: CASGREDQPQHF.

The count of this clone is one. The CDR3 DNA reads as TGTGCCAGCAGTTATGGAAATCAGGGGGGTGGAGAGACCCAGTACTTC. Protein: CASSYGNQGGGETQYF. The rearrangement uses TRBV6-5 and TRBJ2-5; tentative D call: TRBD1 (7 bases). The V and J ends lost 3 bases and 4 bases respectively, with 18 bases between them. CDR1 is MNHEY, CDR2 SVGAGI, per germline. This CDR3 is 16 amino acids long.

V is TRBV6-1 and J is TRBJ1-6; D is possibly TRBD1 (5 bases). This CDR3 region has 16 residues. CDR1 is MNHNS and CDR2 is SASEGT in the germline V gene. Trimming took off 1 base at V and 9 bases at J, with 16 bases between the two ends. The CDR3: CASSEGFGGIASPLHF. The CDR3 DNA reads TGTGCCAGCAGTGAAGGGTTCGGGGGTATAGCTTCACCCCTCCACTTT.

V usage is TRBV4-1 and J usage is TRBJ2-2; 12 bases fit TRBD2. Germline assignment: CDR1 MGHRA and CDR2 YSYEKL. This CDR3 spans 17 amino acids. V lost 4 bases, J lost 4 bases, and 7 bases stayed unmatched. This CDR3 is CASSRWTSGEITGELFF. For the CDR3, the DNA is TGCGCCAGCAGCCGTTGGACTAGCGGGGAAATCACCGGGGAGCTGTTTTTT.

This clone occurred a few times. V is TRBV6-4 and J is TRBJ1-2; tentative D call: TRBD1 (6 bases). Per germline, CDR1 MRHNA and CDR2 SNTAGT. Deletions cut 3 bases from V and 4 bases from J, with 15 bases between. The CDR3 has 15 amino acids. The CDR3, as DNA: TGTGCCAGCAGTGAGTGGGCAGGGGAATCCTATGGCTACACCTTC. The encoded protein is CASSEWAGESYGYTF.

Turning to this clone: Its ends do not fully match the called genes, so a read error is possible. The chain uses TRBV3-1 (or the pseudogene TRBV3-2) and TRBJ2-7; D possibly corresponds to TRBD1 (5 bases). Looked up from germline, CDR1 is LGHDT and CDR2 is YNNKEL (reference sequence). The CDR3 has 13 residues. The CDR3 DNA sequence: TGTGCCAGCAGTCAAGCAGGGCCCTACGAGCAGTACTTC. It encodes CASSQAGPYEQYF.

The gene calls are TRBV1 and TRBJ2-2; whether TRBD1, the table's D call, matches the DNA was not checked. TRBV1 is an annotated pseudogene. This CDR3 has 17 amino acids. CDR3 nucleotide sequence: TGCACCACTAAAAGACAGGGGGAGTTATGTAACACCGGGGAGCTGTTTTTT. Its protein product is CTTKRQGELCNTGELFF.

The rearrangement uses TRBV7-3 and TRBJ1-2; possible D gene TRBD1, 5 bases. The CDR3 consists of 15 residues. V shed 2 bases and J shed 1 base, with 11 bases lying between them. CDR1 is SGHTA, CDR2 FQGTGA, per germline. The DNA of the CDR3 is TGTGCCAGCAGCTTAGCGGGACCGCTTAACTATGGCTACACCTTC. This sequence encodes CASSLAGPLNYGYTF. Using reference TRBV7-3 and TRBJ1-2 for the parts outside the CDR3, the full variable domain is GAGVSQTPSNKVTEKGKYVELRCDPISGHTALYWYRQSLGQGPEFLIYFQGTGAADDSGLPNDRFFAVRPEGSVSTLKIQRTERGDSAVYLCASSLAGPLNYGYTFGSGTRLTVV.

The chain employs TRBV12-5 and TRBJ1-5; D is perhaps TRBD1 (6 bases). Per the germline V gene, CDR1 is LGHNT and CDR2 is FRNRAP. The length of the CDR3 is 14 residues. The V end lost 7 bases, the J end lost 3 bases, and 13 bases lay between the germline ends. The CDR3 protein is CASAVGQINQPQHF. The CDR3 DNA is TGTGCTAGTGCTGTAGGACAGATCAATCAGCCCCAGCATTTT.

V is TRBV5-1 and J is TRBJ2-3, with a possible D match to TRBD2 (5 bases). Germline V gene lookup returns CDR1 SGHRS and CDR2 YFSETQ. This CDR3 is 15 amino acids long. V lost 4 bases and J lost 0, with 12 bases in between. Here the CDR3 DNA reads TGCGCCAGCAGCCGGGGATTTACTAGCACAGATACGCAGTATTTT. Translation: CASSRGFTSTDTQYF. The full variable domain, rest sourced from reference TRBV5-1 and TRBJ2-3, is KAGVTQTPRYLIKTRGQQVTLSCSPISGHRSVSWYQQTPGQGLQFLFEYFSETQRNKGNFPGRFSGRQFSNSRSEMNVSTLELGDSALYLCASSRGFTSTDTQYFGPGTRLTVL.

The rearrangement links TRBV10-1 to TRBJ2-7; tentatively, D is TRBD1 or TRBD2 (5 bases each). CDR1 WNHNN and CDR2 SYGVQD come from the germline V gene (reference sequence). The CDR3 consists of 15 residues. V lost 6 bases and J lost 2, with 17 bases in between. CDR3 DNA: TGCGCCAGCAGCCCCGGAAGAGGGGCAGCCTACGAGCAGTACTTC. This translates into CASSPGRGAAYEQYF.